This is a list of T cell receptor beta chains from one sample in a study of blood T cells in healthy people across ages. TCRdb fed the 5' RACE reads into MiXCR, producing one record per CDR3 protein. This table holds about 1.6 million distinct CDR3 sequences, about 35% found once. Source material: blood. The source of these receptors is a woman aged 25 to 45 in good health. Both conserved end residues are part of each CDR3. A D gene is named only where the DNA matches it firmly. Where a row states a size, it is once, few, many or the class of an expanded clone; other rows omit it.

J: TRBJ1-2; D: .; V: TRBV15; size: .; DNA: TGTGCCACCAGCAGAATAGGCTATGGCTACACCTTC; CDR3: CATSRIGYGYTF
J: TRBJ2-1; D: TRBD2; V: TRBV7-8; size: few; DNA: TGTGCCAGCAGCTTATACGTCGACGGGGGGGCTTCATCTGGCAATGAGCAGTTCTTC; CDR3: CASSLYVDGGASSGNEQFF
J: TRBJ2-7; D: TRBD1; V: TRBV10-3; size: .; DNA: TGTGCCATCAGTGAGGAGCCTAACAGGGGTGTTCCCGAGCAGTACTTC; CDR3: CAISEEPNRGVPEQYF
J: TRBJ2-7; D: .; V: TRBV20-1; size: .; DNA: TGCAGTGCTAGCTCGGGGTATCGGGGGAGAGGCGAGCAGTACTTC; CDR3: CSASSGYRGRGEQYF
J: TRBJ2-3; D: TRBD2; V: TRBV12-3/TRBV12-4; size: .; DNA: TGTGCCAGCAGTTTCCGTACCGGGACTAGCGGGACTAGCACAGATACGCAGTATTTT; CDR3: CASSFRTGTSGTSTDTQYF
J: TRBJ2-3; D: TRBD2; V: TRBV6-2/TRBV6-3; size: .; DNA: TGTGCCAGCAGTTGGGGGGGGAGTACTAGCACAGATACGCAGTATTTT; CDR3: CASSWGGSTSTDTQYF
J: TRBJ1-2; D: .; V: TRBV10-3; size: few; DNA: TGTGCCATCAGTGAGTCGAACAGCTATGGCTACACCTTC; CDR3: CAISESNSYGYTF
J: TRBJ2-7; D: .; V: TRBV6-1; size: .; DNA: TGTGCCAGCAGGCTAGGGGGCGAGCAGTACTTC; CDR3: CASRLGGEQYF
J: TRBJ2-6; D: .; V: TRBV29-1; size: many; DNA: TGCAGCGTTGAATTCCGGGGATCTGGGGCCAACGTCCTGACTTTC; CDR3: CSVEFRGSGANVLTF
J: TRBJ2-7; D: .; V: TRBV14; size: .; DNA: TGTGCCAGCAGCCAAGATCTGGGTCGTGGCTACGAGCAGTACTTC; CDR3: CASSQDLGRGYEQYF
J: TRBJ2-7; D: .; V: TRBV5-8; size: few; DNA: TGTGCCAGCAGCTTCGGACTTGATGCCGAGCAGTACTTC; CDR3: CASSFGLDAEQYF
J: TRBJ2-7; D: TRBD1; V: TRBV28; size: .; DNA: TGTGCCAGCACCAAGGGACAGGGGGGGGACGAGCAGTACTTC; CDR3: CASTKGQGGDEQYF
J: TRBJ2-7; D: TRBD1; V: TRBV20-1; size: many; DNA: TGCAGTGCAACCGGGACAGGGGGCGAGCAGTACTTC; CDR3: CSATGTGGEQYF
J: TRBJ1-2; D: .; V: TRBV7-9; size: .; DNA: TGTGCCAGCAGCCGCCGGGGGGCGGATGGCTACACCTTC; CDR3: CASSRRGADGYTF
J: TRBJ2-5; D: TRBD1; V: TRBV6-2/TRBV6-3; size: few; DNA: TGTGCCAGCAGACCCTTTACAGGGGGCGCGGAGACCCAGTACTTC; CDR3: CASRPFTGGAETQYF
J: TRBJ2-1; D: TRBD2; V: TRBV11-3; size: .; DNA: TGTGCCAGCGGGGGGGATTCCCGGAGTGAGCAGTTCTTC; CDR3: CASGGDSRSEQFF
J: TRBJ2-3; D: .; V: TRBV4-1; size: .; DNA: TGCGCCAGCAGCCAAGATTGGAGAGCGGGTAGCACAGATACGCAGTATTTT; CDR3: CASSQDWRAGSTDTQYF
J: TRBJ1-1; D: TRBD1; V: TRBV7-3; size: few; DNA: TGTGCCAGCAGCTTCGGACAGGCCGGGAACACTGAAGCTTTCTTT; CDR3: CASSFGQAGNTEAFF
J: TRBJ1-4; D: .; V: TRBV18; size: .; DNA: TGTGCCAGCTCATCCATATCAGGGAGTGAAAAACTGTTTTTT; CDR3: CASSSISGSEKLFF